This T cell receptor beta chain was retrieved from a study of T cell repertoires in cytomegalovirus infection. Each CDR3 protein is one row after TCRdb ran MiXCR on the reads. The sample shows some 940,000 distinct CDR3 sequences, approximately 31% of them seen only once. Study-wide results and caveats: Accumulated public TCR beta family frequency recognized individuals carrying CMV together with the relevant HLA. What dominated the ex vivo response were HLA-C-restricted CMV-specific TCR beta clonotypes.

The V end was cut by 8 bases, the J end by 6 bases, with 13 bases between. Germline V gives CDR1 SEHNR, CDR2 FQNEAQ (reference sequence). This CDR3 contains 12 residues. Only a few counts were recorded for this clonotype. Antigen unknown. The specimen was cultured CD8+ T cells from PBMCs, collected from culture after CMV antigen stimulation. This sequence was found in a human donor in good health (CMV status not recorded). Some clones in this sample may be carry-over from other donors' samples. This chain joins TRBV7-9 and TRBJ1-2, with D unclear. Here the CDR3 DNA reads TGTGCCAGCGGGGAGTCACCAGATGGCTACACCTTC. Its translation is CASGESPDGYTF.